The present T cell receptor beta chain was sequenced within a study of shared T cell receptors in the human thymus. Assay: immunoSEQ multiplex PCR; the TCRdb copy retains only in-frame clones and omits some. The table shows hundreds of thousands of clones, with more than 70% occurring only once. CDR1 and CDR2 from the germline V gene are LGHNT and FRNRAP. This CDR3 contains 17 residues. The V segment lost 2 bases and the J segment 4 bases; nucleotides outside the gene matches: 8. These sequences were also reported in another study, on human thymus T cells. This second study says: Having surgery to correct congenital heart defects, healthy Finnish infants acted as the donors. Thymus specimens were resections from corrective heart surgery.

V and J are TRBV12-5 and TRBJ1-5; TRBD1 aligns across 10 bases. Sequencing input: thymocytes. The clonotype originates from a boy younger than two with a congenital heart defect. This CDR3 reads CASGLSRDRGNNQPQHF. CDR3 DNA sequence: TGTGCTAGTGGTTTGTCCCGGGACAGGGGAAATAATCAGCCCCAGCATTTT.